The clone carrying this T cell receptor (beta chain) occurred once. Its specificity is unknown. Among the patients, none had received any treatment before thyroid surgery. Original processing notes: Between-group CDR3 differences, defined by clinicopathological status, yielded a distant-metastasis classifier for papillary thyroid cancer. With MiXCR, TCRdb called clones anew from the PCR reads. The V and J calls, along with clone size, are taken from TCRdb and not from the paper's own processing. The table includes around 10,000 clones, about 31% detected once. The source of the sample is a study of metastatic and nonmetastatic thyroid tumors. The wider study: Comparative analysis of repertoires was undertaken across blood and tumor or nodule tissue obtained from malignant and benign thyroid patients. Study conclusions and caveats: Significantly higher TCR beta diversity was reportedly seen in malignant thyroid tumors than benign nodules, in blood and tumor.

There are 14 residues in the CDR3. Germline CDR1 reads DFQATT; CDR2 reads SNEGSKA (reference sequence). The V end was cut by 3 bases, the J end by 5 bases, with 16 bases between. The origin of this receptor is a female donor with papillary thyroid cancer or a benign thyroid nodule (not recorded which). Some clones in this sample may be carry-over from other donors' samples. The V and J genes are TRBV20-1 and TRBJ1-1, with a possible D match to TRBD1 (6 bases). Sequenced sample: tumor tissue. CDR3 amino acids: CSARGQQGKTEAFF. DNA for the CDR3: TGCAGTGCTAGGGGTCAACAGGGTAAAACTGAAGCTTTCTTT.